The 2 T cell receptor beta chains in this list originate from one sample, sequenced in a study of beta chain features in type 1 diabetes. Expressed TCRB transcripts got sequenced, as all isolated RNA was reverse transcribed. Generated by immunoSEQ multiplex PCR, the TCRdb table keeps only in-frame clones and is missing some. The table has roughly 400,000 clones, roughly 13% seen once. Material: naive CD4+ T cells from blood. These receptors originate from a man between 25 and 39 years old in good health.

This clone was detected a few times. The CDR3 region is CASSPTGGAGETQYF. CDR3 DNA sequence: TGTGCCAGCAGCCCTACAGGGGGCGCGGGAGAGACCCAGTACTTC. V gene TRBV5-4 combines with J gene TRBJ2-5, with TRBD1 identical over 9 bases. This CDR3 comprises 15 residues. With V trimmed by 4 bases and J by 4 bases, 8 bases remained unmatched. Germline-derived CDR1 and CDR2 are SGHNT and YYREEE (reference sequence).

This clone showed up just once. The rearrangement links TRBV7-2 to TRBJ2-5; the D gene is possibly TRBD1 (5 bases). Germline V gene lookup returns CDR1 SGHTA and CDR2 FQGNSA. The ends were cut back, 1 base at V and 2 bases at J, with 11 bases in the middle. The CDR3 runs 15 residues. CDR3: CASSLDPGRQETQYF. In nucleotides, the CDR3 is TGTGCCAGCAGCTTAGATCCAGGGCGGCAAGAGACCCAGTACTTC.